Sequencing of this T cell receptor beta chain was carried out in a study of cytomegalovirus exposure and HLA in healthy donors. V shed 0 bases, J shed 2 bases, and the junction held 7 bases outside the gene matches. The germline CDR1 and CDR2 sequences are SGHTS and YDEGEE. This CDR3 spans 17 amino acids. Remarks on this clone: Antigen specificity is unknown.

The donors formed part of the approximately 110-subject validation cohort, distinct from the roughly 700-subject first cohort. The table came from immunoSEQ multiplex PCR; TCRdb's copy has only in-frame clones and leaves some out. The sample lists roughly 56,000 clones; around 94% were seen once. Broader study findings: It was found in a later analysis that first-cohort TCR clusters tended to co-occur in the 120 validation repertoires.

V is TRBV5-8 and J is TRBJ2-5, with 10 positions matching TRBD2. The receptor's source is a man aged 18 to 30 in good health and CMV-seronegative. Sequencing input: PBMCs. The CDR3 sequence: CASSLGLAGVLQETQYF. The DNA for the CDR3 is TGTGCCAGCAGCTTGGGGCTAGCGGGAGTATTGCAAGAGACCCAGTACTTC. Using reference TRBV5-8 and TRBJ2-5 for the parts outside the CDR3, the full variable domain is EAGVTQSPTHLIKTRGQQATLRCSPISGHTSVYWYQQALGLGLQFLLWYDEGEERNRGNFPPRFSGRQFPNYSSELNVNALELEDSALYLCASSLGLAGVLQETQYFGPGTRLLVL.